The rows below give T cell receptor beta chains drawn from one sample of a study of cytomegalovirus exposure and HLA in healthy donors. TCRdb's table, derived via immunoSEQ multiplex PCR, lists solely in-frame clones and lacks some. The data show 100,000 to 150,000 clones, around 78% seen once. Material: PBMCs. These receptors all come from a man aged 18 to 30 in good health and CMV-seropositive. The conserved cysteine and the conserved F or W are not part of the CDR3 here.

CDR3: ASHGWTNEKLF
J: TRBJ1-4
V: TRBV19

CDR3: AWSVGQGNQPQH
J: TRBJ1-5
V: TRBV30

CDR3: ASSEGGGTGGLYSNQPQH
J: TRBJ1-5
V: TRBV6-1

CDR3: ASSLGFRISGNTIY
J: TRBJ1-3
V: TRBV13

CDR3: ASSDPGGNTQY
J: TRBJ2-3
V: TRBV7-6

CDR3: ASGVSGGTYEQY
J: TRBJ2-7
V: TRBV7-9

CDR3: ASSFGMVQLNTEAF
J: TRBJ1-1
V: TRBV5-1

CDR3: ASSPGLAGASNNEQF
J: TRBJ2-1
V: TRBV5-1

CDR3: ASSAPSGGAKTYEQY
J: TRBJ2-7
V: TRBV6-4

CDR3: AIRGQGVGTGELF
J: TRBJ2-2
V: TRBV6-1

CDR3: ASSSWTSGAADTQY
J: TRBJ2-3
V: TRBV7-3

CDR3: ASSLAGLAAYEQY
J: TRBJ2-7
V: TRBV7-8

CDR3: ASSEGESGNTIY
J: TRBJ1-3
V: TRBV2

CDR3: ASSATGNVNSPLH
J: TRBJ1-6
V: TRBV9

CDR3: ASRGGRDRATEAF
J: TRBJ1-1
V: TRBV11-2

CDR3: AWSHDRGETQY
J: TRBJ2-5
V: TRBV30

CDR3: ASSVVRGAGTGELF
J: TRBJ2-2
V: TRBV9

CDR3: ASSEYIAGGRDTQY
J: TRBJ2-3
V: TRBV2

CDR3: ASSYSPANYGYT
J: TRBJ1-2
V: TRBV6-5

CDR3: ASSLIGGPYNEQF
J: TRBJ2-1
V: TRBV7-9

CDR3: ASSRDYLPDTQY
J: TRBJ2-3
V: TRBV7-6

CDR3: ASSSTFGNTIY
J: TRBJ1-3
V: TRBV5-4

CDR3: ASKPTGDGLKNTEAF
J: TRBJ1-1
V: TRBV10-1

CDR3: AISEVGGADYGYT
J: TRBJ1-2
V: TRBV10-3

CDR3: AWRPTPFSYNEQF
J: TRBJ2-1
V: TRBV30

CDR3: ASSRLANEQY
J: .
V: TRBV6-6

CDR3: SGAGSTRGATEAF
J: TRBJ1-1
V: TRBV29-1

CDR3: ASSKGTYNEAF
J: TRBJ1-1
V: TRBV6-5

CDR3: ASSLKAASGATDTQY
J: TRBJ2-3
V: TRBV7-3

CDR3: ASRARPGGWETQY
J: TRBJ2-5
V: TRBV25-1

CDR3: ASSLSLTDTQY
J: TRBJ2-3
V: TRBV28

CDR3: ASSEVGTVNTEAF
J: TRBJ1-1
V: TRBV2

CDR3: ASSYSAGMNEQF
J: TRBJ2-1
V: TRBV6-5

CDR3: AWAGTGYNGGEQF
J: TRBJ2-1
V: TRBV30

CDR3: ASGLVQGTYNEQF
J: TRBJ2-1
V: TRBV12-5

CDR3: AEGEGAIYGYT
J: TRBJ1-2
V: TRBV30

CDR3: ASSDSGGAPGELF
J: TRBJ2-2
V: TRBV5-1

CDR3: ASSLPGFGGYT
J: TRBJ1-2
V: TRBV5-4

CDR3: ASSPGLADTQY
J: TRBJ2-3
V: TRBV4-2

CDR3: ASSTPTGSSYNEQF
J: TRBJ2-1
V: TRBV7-6

CDR3: AIQPSGGANEQF
J: TRBJ2-1
V: TRBV6-1

CDR3: AGRRGNEKLF
J: TRBJ1-4
V: TRBV7-9

CDR3: ASRVSGNTEAF
J: TRBJ1-1
V: TRBV2

CDR3: ASSLAGEAGYT
J: TRBJ1-2
V: TRBV5-4

CDR3: ASSASSGGANEQY
J: .
V: TRBV9